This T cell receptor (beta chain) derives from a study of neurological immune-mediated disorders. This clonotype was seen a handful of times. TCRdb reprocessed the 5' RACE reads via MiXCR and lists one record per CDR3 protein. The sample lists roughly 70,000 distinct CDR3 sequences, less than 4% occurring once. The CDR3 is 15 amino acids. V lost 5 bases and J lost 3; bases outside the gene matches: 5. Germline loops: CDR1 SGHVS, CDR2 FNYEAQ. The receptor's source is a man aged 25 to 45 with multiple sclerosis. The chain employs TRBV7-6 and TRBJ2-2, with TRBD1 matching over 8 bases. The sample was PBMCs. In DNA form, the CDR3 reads TGTGCCAGCAGCCTTCAGGGGGCGCACACCGGGGAGCTGTTTTTT. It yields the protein CASSLQGAHTGELFF.